These 3 T cell receptor beta chains were all obtained from the same sample, sequenced in a study of cytotoxic CD8 clonotypes in ibrutinib-treated CLL. The repertoire was sequenced with immunoSEQ multiplex PCR; TCRdb's copy has only in-frame clones and lacks some. This table holds 300,000 to 350,000 clones, approximately 80% found once. The input for sequencing was PBMCs, taken before ibrutinib treatment. The origin of the receptors is a human donor with chronic lymphocytic leukemia.

This clone turned up a few times. The chain has TRBV4-3 and TRBJ2-5; D not resolved. Germline V gene lookup returns CDR1 LGHNA and CDR2 YSLEER. This CDR3 is 15 amino acids long. Trimming pared 3 bases from V and 5 bases from J, leaving 16 bases between. Here the CDR3 reads CASSQNVMDGETQYF. The CDR3 coding sequence is TGCGCCAGCAGCCAGAACGTAATGGACGGGGAGACCCAGTACTTC.

This chain uses TRBV29-1 with TRBJ1-1; 11 bases fit TRBD1. In germline, CDR1 is SQVTM, CDR2 ANQGSEA. The length of the CDR3 is 14 residues. V dropped 2 bases and J dropped 8; count of bases not matched to a gene: 7. CDR3 sequence: CSVELGGTGGEAFF. For the CDR3, the DNA is TGCAGCGTTGAACTAGGAGGGACAGGGGGAGAAGCTTTCTTT.

There are a few counts of this clone. The genes are TRBV6-1 and TRBJ2-1; TRBD2 matches 10 bases. J gave up 9 bases and V 4 bases, and 6 bases lay outside the gene matches. The V gene's germline CDR1 is MNHNS and CDR2 SASEGT. The CDR3 contains 14 residues. The CDR3 region has the DNA TGTGCCAGCAGTGGCCGGACTAGCGGTTTTGAGCAGTTCTTC. Its translation is CASSGRTSGFEQFF.